The rows below give T cell receptor beta chains drawn from one sample of a study of Graves' ophthalmopathy and Graves' hyperthyroidism. TCRdb processed the multiplex PCR reads anew with MiXCR; each CDR3 protein has one entry. Among under 400,000 distinct CDR3 sequences listed, about a sixth were seen once. Sequenced input: peripheral blood. The receptor source for this set is an adult man with Graves' ophthalmopathy. Each CDR3 is given with its conserved first and last residue. Fields, in order: V gene, clone size, D gene, J gene, CDR3 protein, CDR3 DNA. The D gene is left open where the match is weak. Expanded clones get a size class; other rows say once, few or many, or leave the size out.

>TRBV7-6|many|TRBD2|TRBJ2-5
CASSLFQGGKQETQYF
TGTGCCAGCAGCTTATTTCAGGGAGGGAAACAAGAGACCCAGTACTTC
>TRBV29-1|many|NA|TRBJ2-7
CSVRRRGRRSYEQYF
TGCAGCGTTCGGCGGAGGGGCCGACGCTCCTACGAGCAGTACTTC
>TRBV7-2|many|NA|TRBJ1-1
CASSQWVNTEAFF
TGTGCCAGCAGCCAATGGGTTAACACTGAAGCTTTCTTT
>TRBV7-8|many|NA|TRBJ1-5
CASSLAPGLQTPQHF
TGTGCCAGCAGCTTAGCCCCCGGGCTACAGACGCCCCAGCATTTT
>TRBV3-1|many|TRBD2|TRBJ2-5
CASSQGLAGGETQYF
TGTGCCAGCAGCCAAGGACTAGCGGGAGGAGAGACCCAGTACTTC
>TRBV19|many|TRBD2|TRBJ2-7
CASSTKRLAGVQYF
TGTGCCAGTAGTACAAAGAGACTAGCGGGAGTGCAGTACTTC
>TRBV19|many|NA|TRBJ2-7
CASSLTRDRSPEQYF
TGTGCCAGTAGCCTCACCCGGGACCGAAGCCCAGAGCAGTACTTC
>TRBV7-8|many|TRBD1|TRBJ1-1
CASSLTGSKNTEAFF
TGTGCCAGCAGCTTGACAGGGAGTAAGAACACTGAAGCTTTCTTT
>TRBV5-1|many|NA|TRBJ1-1
CASSLEGDWGNTEAFF
TGCGCCAGCAGCTTGGAGGGGGATTGGGGAAACACTGAAGCTTTCTTT
>TRBV11-2|many|TRBD2|TRBJ2-5
CASSLLAGVPETQYF
TGTGCCAGCAGCTTACTAGCGGGGGTCCCAGAGACCCAGTACTTC
>TRBV24-1|many|TRBD1|TRBJ2-2
CATSDQGARYTGELFF
TGTGCCACCAGTGACCAGGGGGCTCGGTACACCGGGGAGCTGTTTTTT
>TRBV28|many|TRBD1|TRBJ2-2
CASSFQRTGVYTGELFF
TGTGCCAGCAGTTTTCAACGGACAGGGGTTTACACCGGGGAGCTGTTTTTT
>TRBV18|many|NA|TRBJ2-7
CASSPSRDGEQYF
TGTGCCAGCTCACCTTCCAGGGACGGCGAGCAGTACTTC
>TRBV11-2|NA|NA|TRBJ2-7
CASSLVGGGSSYEQYF
TGTGCCAGCAGCCTAGTTGGCGGAGGGAGCTCCTACGAGCAGTACTTC
>TRBV2|many|NA|TRBJ2-7
CASSEEALIYEQYF
TGTGCCAGCAGTGAAGAGGCTCTGATATACGAGCAGTACTTC
>TRBV20-1|many|TRBD2|TRBJ2-7
CSAHPPIAGGIYEQYF
TGCAGTGCCCACCCTCCCATAGCGGGGGGAATCTACGAGCAGTACTTC
>TRBV29-1|NA|NA|TRBJ2-7
CSVRTDGYEQYF
TGCAGCGTGCGGACGGACGGCTACGAGCAGTACTTC
>TRBV11-2|many|TRBD1|TRBJ1-5
CASSPNTGEWRYQPQHF
TGTGCCAGCAGCCCAAACACAGGGGAATGGCGATATCAGCCCCAGCATTTT
>TRBV20-1|many|NA|TRBJ2-7
CSARDRHTYEQYF
TGCAGTGCTAGAGATCGCCATACCTACGAGCAGTACTTC
>TRBV29-1|many|TRBD2|TRBJ2-5
CSVDGTSGGSETQYF
TGCAGCGTTGACGGGACTAGCGGGGGTTCAGAGACCCAGTACTTC
>TRBV28|many|NA|TRBJ2-5
CASSSLRQAGETQYF
TGTGCCAGCAGCTCCCTTAGACAGGCCGGGGAGACCCAGTACTTC
>TRBV2|many|NA|TRBJ2-2
CASSVDTGELFF
TGTGCCAGCAGTGTGGACACCGGGGAGCTGTTTTTT
>TRBV14|few|NA|TRBJ1-1
CASGHRNTEAFF
TGTGCCAGCGGACACAGGAACACTGAAGCTTTCTTT
>TRBV11-1|many|NA|TRBJ2-5
CASSPRGTEQETQYF
TGTGCCAGCAGCCCTCGGGGGACGGAACAAGAGACCCAGTACTTC
>TRBV12-3/TRBV12-4|many|NA|TRBJ1-6
CASRPEQGGSYNSPLHF
TGTGCCAGCAGACCAGAACAGGGCGGCTCCTATAATTCACCCCTCCACTTT
>TRBV7-9|many|TRBD2|TRBJ2-5
CASSSPLGRAGETQYF
TGTGCCAGCAGCTCCCCTCTAGGGAGGGCCGGAGAGACCCAGTACTTC
>TRBV20-1|many|NA|TRBJ2-7
CSARDRELPPEQYF
TGCAGTGCTAGAGATCGGGAGCTCCCCCCCGAGCAGTACTTC
>TRBV13|many|TRBD2|TRBJ2-7
CASSLSGGQHEQYF
TGTGCCAGCAGCTTAAGCGGGGGGCAACACGAGCAGTACTTC
>TRBV7-2|many|TRBD2|TRBJ2-7
CASSLGGTSAYEQYF
TGTGCCAGCAGCCTAGGAGGGACTAGCGCCTACGAGCAGTACTTC
>TRBV12-5|many|NA|TRBJ1-1
CASGFGNRDTEVFF
TGTGCTAGTGGTTTCGGGAATCGGGACACTGAAGTTTTCTTT
>TRBV28|NA|TRBD2|TRBJ2-7
CASSSLAGGRSTYEQYF
TGTGCCAGCAGTTCCCTCGCGGGGGGACGCAGTACTTACGAGCAGTACTTC
>TRBV5-1|many|NA|TRBJ2-5
CASSPWGPETQYF
TGCGCCAGCAGCCCCTGGGGACCAGAGACCCAGTACTTC
>TRBV20-1|many|NA|TRBJ1-5
CSARGGGSNQPQHF
TGCAGTGCTAGGGGGGGCGGTAGCAATCAGCCCCAGCATTTT
>TRBV5-1|many|NA|TRBJ1-6
CASSLPETGSPLHF
TGCGCCAGCAGCTTGCCGGAAACGGGTTCACCCCTCCACTTT
>TRBV19|many|TRBD1|TRBJ1-6
CASSPRAGGDSPLHF
TGTGCCAGTAGTCCACGGGCAGGGGGCGATTCACCCCTCCACTTT